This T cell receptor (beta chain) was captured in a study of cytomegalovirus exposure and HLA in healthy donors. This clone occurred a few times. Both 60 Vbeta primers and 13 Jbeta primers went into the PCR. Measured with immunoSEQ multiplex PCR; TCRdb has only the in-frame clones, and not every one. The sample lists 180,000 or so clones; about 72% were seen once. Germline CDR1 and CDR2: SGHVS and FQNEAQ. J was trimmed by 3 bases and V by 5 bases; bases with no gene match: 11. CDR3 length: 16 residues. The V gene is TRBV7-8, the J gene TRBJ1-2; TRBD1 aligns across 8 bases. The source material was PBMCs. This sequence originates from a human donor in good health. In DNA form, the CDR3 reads TGTGCCAGCAGCCAACGACCCAGGGGGCGAGACTATGGCTACACCTTC. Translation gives CASSQRPRGRDYGYTF.